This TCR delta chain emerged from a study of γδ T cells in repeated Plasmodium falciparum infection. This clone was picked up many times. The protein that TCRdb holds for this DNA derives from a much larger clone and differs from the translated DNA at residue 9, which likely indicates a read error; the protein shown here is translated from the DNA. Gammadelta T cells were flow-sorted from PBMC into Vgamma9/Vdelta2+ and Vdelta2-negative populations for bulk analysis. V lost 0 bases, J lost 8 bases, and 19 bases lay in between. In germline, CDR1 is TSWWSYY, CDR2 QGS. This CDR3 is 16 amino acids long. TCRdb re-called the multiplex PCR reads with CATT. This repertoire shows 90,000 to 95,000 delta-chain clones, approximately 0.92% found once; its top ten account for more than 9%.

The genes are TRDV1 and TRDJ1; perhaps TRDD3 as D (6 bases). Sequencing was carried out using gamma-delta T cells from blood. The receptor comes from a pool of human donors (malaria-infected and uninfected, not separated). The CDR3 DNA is TGTGCTCTTGGGGAACTTCGGACCCGGGGGAGTACAAAACTCATCTTT. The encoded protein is CALGELRTRGSTKLIF.